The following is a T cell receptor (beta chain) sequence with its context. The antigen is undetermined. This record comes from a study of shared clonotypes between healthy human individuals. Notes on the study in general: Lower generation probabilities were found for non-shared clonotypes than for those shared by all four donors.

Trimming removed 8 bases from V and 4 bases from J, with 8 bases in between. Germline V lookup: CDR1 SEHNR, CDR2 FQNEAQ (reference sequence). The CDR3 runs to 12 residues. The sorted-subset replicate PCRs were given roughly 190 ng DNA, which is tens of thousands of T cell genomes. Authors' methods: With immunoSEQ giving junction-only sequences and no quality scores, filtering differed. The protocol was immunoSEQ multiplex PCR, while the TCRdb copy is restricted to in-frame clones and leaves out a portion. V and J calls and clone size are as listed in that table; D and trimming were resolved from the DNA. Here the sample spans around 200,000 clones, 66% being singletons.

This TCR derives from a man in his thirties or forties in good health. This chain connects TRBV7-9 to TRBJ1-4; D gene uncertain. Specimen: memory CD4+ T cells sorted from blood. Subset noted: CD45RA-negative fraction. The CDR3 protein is CASRNNNEKLFF. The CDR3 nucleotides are TGTGCCAGCCGCAACAATAATGAAAAACTGTTTTTT.